One T cell receptor (beta chain) is described in this entry. Its antigen is currently unknown. Trimming removed 4 bases from V and 0 bases from J; junction bases left unmatched: 8. Germline V lookup: CDR1 SGHRS, CDR2 YFSETQ. The CDR3 is made up of 16 amino acids. This specimen belongs to a study of response to subunit inactivated influenza vaccine. Points from the study as a whole: Each seasonal influenza vaccination recruits few new T cells, the authors suggested.

Using its own MiXCR run on the RT-PCR reads, TCRdb lists one record per CDR3 protein. Among approximately 300,000 distinct CDR3 sequences listed, roughly 22% were seen once. This rearrangement joins TRBV5-1 to TRBJ2-3; 7 nucleotides line up with TRBD2. The sample here was PBMCs from blood, taken less than 22 months after vaccination. This sequence was found in a man aged 50 to 69 who received an inactivated influenza vaccine. The CDR3 DNA follows: TGCGCCAGCAGCAACATGGGGACTACTAGCACAGATACGCAGTATTTT. Translating it yields CASSNMGTTSTDTQYF.